The T cell receptor (beta chain) described here comes from a study of human T cells and chemical hapten exposure. Findings and caveats of the study: There was alopecia in the donors, so their immune response may differ from that of healthy people.

Deletions cut 1 base from V and 10 bases from J, with 11 bases between. CDR3 length equals 13 residues. CDR1 is SGHAT, CDR2 FQDESV, per germline (reference sequence). Each CDR3 protein is one row after TCRdb ran MiXCR on the RACE reads. Here the sample spans more than 90,000 distinct CDR3 sequences, about 11% being singletons. About this clonotype itself: Antigen specificity is unknown.

Described time point: patch test 1, 2 weeks after DPC sensitization. This sample's treatment: therapeutic diphenylcyclopropenone sensitization with weekly scalp DPC. Drawing of blood took place ahead of applying each patch test. The source of this sequence is a man in his forties with alopecia areata. Some clones in this sample may be carry-over from other donors' samples. The source material was whole blood, sampled in connection with sensitization to the hapten diphenylcyclopropenone (DPC). The J gene is TRBJ2-1, the V gene TRBV11-1; D is possibly TRBD2 (6 bases). The CDR3 loop reads CASSLVLAGEQFF. CDR3 bases: TGTGCCAGCAGCTTAGTACTAGCTGGGGAGCAGTTCTTC. Full variable domain (remainder filled in from reference TRBV11-1 and TRBJ2-1): EAEVAQSPRYKITEKSQAVAFWCDPISGHATLYWYRQILGQGPELLVQFQDESVVDDSQLPKDRFSAERLKGVDSTLKIQPAELGDSAMYLCASSLVLAGEQFFGPGTRLTVL.